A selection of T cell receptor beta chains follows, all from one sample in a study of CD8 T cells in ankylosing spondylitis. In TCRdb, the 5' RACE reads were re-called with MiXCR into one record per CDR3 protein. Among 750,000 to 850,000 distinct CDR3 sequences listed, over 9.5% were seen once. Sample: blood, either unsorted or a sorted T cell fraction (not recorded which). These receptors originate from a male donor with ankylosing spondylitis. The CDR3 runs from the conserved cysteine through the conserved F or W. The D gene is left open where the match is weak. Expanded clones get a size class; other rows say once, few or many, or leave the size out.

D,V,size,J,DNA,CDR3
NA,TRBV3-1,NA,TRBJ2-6,TGTGCCAGCAGCCAAGATGATAGTGTTGACCTGACTTTC,CASSQDDSVDLTF
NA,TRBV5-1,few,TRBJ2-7,TGCGCCAGCAGCTTGGGCCTCCATGGGTCCTACGAGCAGTACTTC,CASSLGLHGSYEQYF
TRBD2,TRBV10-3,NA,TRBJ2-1,TGTGCCATCATGCTGGGACTAGCGGGAGGGCGGGAGGATGAGCAGTTCTTC,CAIMLGLAGGREDEQFF
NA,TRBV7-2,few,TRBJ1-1,TGTGCCAGCAGTTTCGCATGGGGAAACACTGAAGCTTTCTTT,CASSFAWGNTEAFF
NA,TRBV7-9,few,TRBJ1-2,TGTGCCAGCAGCTCCCGGGAGGGGTATGGCTACACCTTC,CASSSREGYGYTF
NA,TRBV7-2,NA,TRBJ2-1,TGTGCCAGCAGCCCCCTCGGTATAATTGAGCAGTTCTTC,CASSPLGIIEQFF
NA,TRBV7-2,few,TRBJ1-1,TGTGCCAGCAGCTTATGGGGGCGGTCGAACACTGAAGCTTTCTTT,CASSLWGRSNTEAFF
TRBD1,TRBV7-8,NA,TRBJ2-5,TGTGCCAGCAGCTTAGCGGACAGGCGGAGGGAGACCCAGTACTTC,CASSLADRRRETQYF
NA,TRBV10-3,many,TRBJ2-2,TGTGCCATCGCCCACGGGCGAGAGGGCCCCACCGGGGAGCTGTTTTTT,CAIAHGREGPTGELFF
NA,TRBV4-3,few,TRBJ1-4,TGCGCCAGCAGCCTCGAACCCCCATTTAGGGGTATAGGGGAACTGTTTTTT,CASSLEPPFRGIGELFF
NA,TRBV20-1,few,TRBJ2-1,TGCAGTGCTAGAAAGGCCAGGCAGTTCTTC,CSARKARQFF
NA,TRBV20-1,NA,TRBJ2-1,TGCAGTGCTAGTAGAGCTAACGACAATGAGCAGTTCTTC,CSASRANDNEQFF
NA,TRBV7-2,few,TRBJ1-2,TGTGCCAGCAGCTCCGACATCCACTCCAACTATGGCTACACCTTC,CASSSDIHSNYGYTF
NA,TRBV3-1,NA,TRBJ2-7,TGTGCCAGCAGCCAGGGGCACTACGAGCAGTACTTC,CASSQGHYEQYF
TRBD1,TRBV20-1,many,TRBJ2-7,TGCAGTGCTAGCTACAGGGGTGACGAGCAGTACTTC,CSASYRGDEQYF
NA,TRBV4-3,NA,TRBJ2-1,TGCGCCAGCAGCCAAGATGCGGGGAGCATCTACAATGAGCAGTTCTTC,CASSQDAGSIYNEQFF
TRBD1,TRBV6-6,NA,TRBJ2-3,TGTGCCAGCAGTCGACCAGGACAGGGAGTAAATTTT,CASSRPGQGVNF
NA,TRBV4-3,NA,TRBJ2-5,TGCGCCAGCAGCCCCCACAGGGAAGAGACCCAGTACTTC,CASSPHREETQYF
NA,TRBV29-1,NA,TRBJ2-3,TGCAGCGTTCACACAGGTTTTACAGATACGCAGTATTTT,CSVHTGFTDTQYF
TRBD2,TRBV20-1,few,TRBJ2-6,TGCAGTGCTGAGGCGGGGGGTCAGGCTGGGGCCAACGTCCTGACTTTC,CSAEAGGQAGANVLTF
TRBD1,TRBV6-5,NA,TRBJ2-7,TGTGCCAGCAGCTATCGGACAGGGGCCTACTACGAGCAGTACTTC,CASSYRTGAYYEQYF
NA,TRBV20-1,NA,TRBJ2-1,TGCAGTGCTAGAGCATGGGCCAACTACAATGAGCAGTTCTTC,CSARAWANYNEQFF
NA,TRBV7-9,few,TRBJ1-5,TGTGCCGCCTCCAGTGAGGAACAGCCCCAGCATTTT,CAASSEEQPQHF